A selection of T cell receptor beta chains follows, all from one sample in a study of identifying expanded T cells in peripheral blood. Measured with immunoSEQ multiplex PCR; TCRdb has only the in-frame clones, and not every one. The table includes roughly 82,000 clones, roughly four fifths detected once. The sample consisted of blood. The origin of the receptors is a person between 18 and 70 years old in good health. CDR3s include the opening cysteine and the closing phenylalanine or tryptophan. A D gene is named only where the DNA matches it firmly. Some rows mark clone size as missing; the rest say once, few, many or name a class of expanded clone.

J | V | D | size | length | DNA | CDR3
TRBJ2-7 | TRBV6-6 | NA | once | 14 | TGTGCCAGCAGAACAAGTGGGGTAACCTACGAGCAGTACTTC | CASRTSGVTYEQYF
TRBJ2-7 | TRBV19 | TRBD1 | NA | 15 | TGTGCCAGTAGCGGAATCGGACAGGGGGCGGGCGAGCAGTACTTC | CASSGIGQGAGEQYF
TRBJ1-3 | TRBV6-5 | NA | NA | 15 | TGTGCCAGCAGACTTTCAGGGAGCGGGGGAAGCACCATATATTTT | CASRLSGSGGSTIYF
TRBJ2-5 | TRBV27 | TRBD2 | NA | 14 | TGTGCCAGCAGTGGTCTAGCGGGAGGAGAGACCCAGTACTTC | CASSGLAGGETQYF
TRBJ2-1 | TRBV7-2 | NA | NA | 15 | TGTGCCAGCAGCTCCCAACACAGCTCCTACAATGAGCAGTTCTTC | CASSSQHSSYNEQFF
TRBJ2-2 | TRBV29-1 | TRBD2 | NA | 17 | TGCAGCGTGGGCGATGGAGCGGGAGGGTCGAACACCGGGGAGCTGTTTTTT | CSVGDGAGGSNTGELFF
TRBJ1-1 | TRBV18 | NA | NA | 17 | TGTGCCAGCTCACCAATTCATTTTTTAGAGGGTGATGCTGAAGCTTTCTTT | CASSPIHFLEGDAEAFF
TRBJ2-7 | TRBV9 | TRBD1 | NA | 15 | TGTGCCAGCAGCGTAGGGGGGACAGTTGTCTACGAGCAGTACTTC | CASSVGGTVVYEQYF
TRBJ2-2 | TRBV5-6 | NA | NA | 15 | TGTGCCAGCAGCAGCCCCCAGGGAGGAACCGGGGAGCTGTTTTTT | CASSSPQGGTGELFF
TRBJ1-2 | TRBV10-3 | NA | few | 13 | TGTGCCATCAGTGAGTGGGGGTTCTATGGCTACACCTTC | CAISEWGFYGYTF
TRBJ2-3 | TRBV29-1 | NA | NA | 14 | TGCAGCGTTTCCGAGTTGGACCACACAGATACGCAGTATTTT | CSVSELDHTDTQYF
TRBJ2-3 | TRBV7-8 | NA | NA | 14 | TGTGCCAGCAGCCCAAGGGAGGGCACAGATACGCAGTATTTT | CASSPREGTDTQYF
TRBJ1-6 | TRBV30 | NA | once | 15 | TGTGCCTGGAGTGTTGGAGGAGGGAATAATTCACCCCTCCACTTT | CAWSVGGGNNSPLHF
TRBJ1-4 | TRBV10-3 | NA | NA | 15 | TGTGCCATCAGTGAGTTACAGGGTAGCAATGAAAAACTGTTTTTT | CAISELQGSNEKLFF
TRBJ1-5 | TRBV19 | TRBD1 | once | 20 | TGTGCCAGTAGTATAGATACCCGGGACAGGGCCTTTTATAGCAATCAGCCCCAGCATTTT | CASSIDTRDRAFYSNQPQHF
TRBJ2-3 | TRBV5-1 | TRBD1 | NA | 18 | TGCGCCAGCAGCTTGGAATTGTTCACAGGGGTTTTAGGAGATACGCAGTATTTT | CASSLELFTGVLGDTQYF
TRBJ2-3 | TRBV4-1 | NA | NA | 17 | TGCGCCAGCAGCCAAGGGGTTGGGCTAGCTAGCACAGATACGCAGTATTTT | CASSQGVGLASTDTQYF
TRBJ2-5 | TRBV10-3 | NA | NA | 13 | TGTGCCATCAGTGAGTCACAGCAAGAGACCCAGTACTTC | CAISESQQETQYF
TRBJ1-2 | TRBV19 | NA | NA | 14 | TGTGCCAGTAGTATACGCGACCAGCTGGATGGCTACACCTTC | CASSIRDQLDGYTF
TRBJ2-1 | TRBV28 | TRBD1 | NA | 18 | TGTGCCAGCAGTCCAGACAGGGGGCGTGGGTCGGTCTACAATGAGCAGTTCTTC | CASSPDRGRGSVYNEQFF
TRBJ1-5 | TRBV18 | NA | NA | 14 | TGTGCCAGCTCACCACCGACAGACAATCAGCCCCAGCATTTT | CASSPPTDNQPQHF
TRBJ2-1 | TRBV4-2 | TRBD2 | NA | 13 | TGTGCCAGCAGCCAAGATTTCGGGGGGGGGCAGTTCTTC | CASSQDFGGGQFF
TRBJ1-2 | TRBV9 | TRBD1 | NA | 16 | TGTGCCAGCAGTCCCGGGACAGGGGGCGTAGTGGGAGGCTACACCTTC | CASSPGTGGVVGGYTF
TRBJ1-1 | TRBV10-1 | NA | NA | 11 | TGCGACAGGGAAATGAACACTGAAGCTTTCTTT | CDREMNTEAFF
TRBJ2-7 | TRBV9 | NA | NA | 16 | TGTGCCAGCAGCGTAGGGGGCGGGCCAAGCTCCTACGAGCAGTACTTC | CASSVGGGPSSYEQYF
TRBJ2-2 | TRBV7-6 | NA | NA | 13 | TGTGCCAGCAGCTTCTACTTTGACGGGGAGCTGTTTTTT | CASSFYFDGELFF
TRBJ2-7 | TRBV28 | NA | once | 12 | TGTGCCAGCAGTTTATTCTGGTCCGAGCAGTACTTC | CASSLFWSEQYF